This paragraph covers one T cell receptor beta chain sequence. Its antigen is not identified. The CDR3 spans 13 residues. Germline CDR1 and CDR2: SGHRS and YFSETQ. The V end lost 0 bases, the J end lost 3 bases, and 6 bases lay between the germline ends. This specimen belongs to a study of radiation and T cells in renal cell carcinoma. About the study: Nephrectomy followed 15 Gy stereotactic body radiation by 4 weeks. Findings of the study overall: Top tumor clonotypes rose in blood 2 weeks post-radiation, then contracted.

Assay: immunoSEQ multiplex PCR; the TCRdb copy retains only in-frame clones and omits some. The sample records fewer than 150,000 clones, 88% being singletons. Time point denoted: blood 2 weeks post-SBRT. Treatment reported: 15 Gy SBRT to primary tumor, nephrectomy 4 weeks later. The TCR was taken from a woman in her 70s with renal cell carcinoma. This chain uses TRBV5-1 with TRBJ1-2; D is unresolved. This specimen consisted of blood, obtained from a patient whose treatment included radiotherapy and nephrectomy. CDR3 in DNA: TGCGCCAGCAGCTTGGAGAACGACTATGGCTACACCTTC. Translated: CASSLENDYGYTF.